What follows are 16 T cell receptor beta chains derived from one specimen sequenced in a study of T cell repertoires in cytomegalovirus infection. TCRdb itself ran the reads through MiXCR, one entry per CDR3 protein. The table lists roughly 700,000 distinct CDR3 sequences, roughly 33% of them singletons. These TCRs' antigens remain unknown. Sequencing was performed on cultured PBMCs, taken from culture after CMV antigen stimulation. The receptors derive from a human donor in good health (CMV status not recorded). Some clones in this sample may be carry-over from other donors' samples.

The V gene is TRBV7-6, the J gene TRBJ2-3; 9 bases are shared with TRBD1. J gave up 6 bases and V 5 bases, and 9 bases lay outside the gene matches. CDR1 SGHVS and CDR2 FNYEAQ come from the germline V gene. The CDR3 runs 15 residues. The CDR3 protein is CASSAGQGFHDTQYF. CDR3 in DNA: TGTGCCAGCAGCGCCGGACAGGGGTTCCATGATACGCAGTATTTT.

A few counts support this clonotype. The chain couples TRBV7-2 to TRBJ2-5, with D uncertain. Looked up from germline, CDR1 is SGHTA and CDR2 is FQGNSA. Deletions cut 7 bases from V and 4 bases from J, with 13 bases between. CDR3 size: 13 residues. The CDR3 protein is CASTSGLGETQYF. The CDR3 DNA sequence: TGTGCCAGCACCTCGGGTTTAGGAGAGACCCAGTACTTC.

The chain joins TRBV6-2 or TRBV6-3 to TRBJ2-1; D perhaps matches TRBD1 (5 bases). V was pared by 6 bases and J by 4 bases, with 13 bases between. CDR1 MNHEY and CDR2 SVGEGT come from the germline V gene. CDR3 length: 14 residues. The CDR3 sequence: CASSSRQFYNEQFF. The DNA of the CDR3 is TGTGCCAGCAGCTCAAGACAGTTTTACAATGAGCAGTTCTTC.

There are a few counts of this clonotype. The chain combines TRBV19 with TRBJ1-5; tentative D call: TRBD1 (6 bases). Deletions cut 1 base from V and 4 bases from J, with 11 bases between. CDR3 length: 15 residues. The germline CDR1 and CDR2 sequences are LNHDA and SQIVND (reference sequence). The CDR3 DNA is TGTGCCAGTAGTATAGTACTCGGACAGAATCAGCCCCAGCATTTT. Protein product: CASSIVLGQNQPQHF.

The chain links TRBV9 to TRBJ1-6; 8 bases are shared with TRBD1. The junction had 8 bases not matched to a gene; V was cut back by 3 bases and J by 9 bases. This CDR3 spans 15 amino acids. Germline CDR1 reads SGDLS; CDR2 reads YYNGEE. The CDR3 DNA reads TGTGCCAGCAGCGAGAGGCAGGGGGCAGGTTCACCCCTCCACTTT. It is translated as CASSERQGAGSPLHF.

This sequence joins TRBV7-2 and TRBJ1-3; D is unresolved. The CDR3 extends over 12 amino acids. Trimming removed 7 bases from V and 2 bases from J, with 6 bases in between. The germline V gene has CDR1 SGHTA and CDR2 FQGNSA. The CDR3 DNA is TGTGCCAGCAAGGGAGCTGGAAACACCATATATTTT. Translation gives CASKGAGNTIYF. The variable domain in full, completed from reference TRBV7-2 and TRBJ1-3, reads GAGVSQSPSNKVTEKGKDVELRCDPISGHTALYWYRQSLGQGLEFLIYFQGNSAPDKSGLPSDRFSAERTGGSVSTLTIQRTQQEDSAVYLCASKGAGNTIYFGEGSWLTVV.

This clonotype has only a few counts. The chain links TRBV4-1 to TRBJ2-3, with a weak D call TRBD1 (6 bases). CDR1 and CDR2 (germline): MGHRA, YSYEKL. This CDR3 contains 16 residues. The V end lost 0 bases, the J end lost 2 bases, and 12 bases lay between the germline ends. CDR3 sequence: CASSQERTVYTDTQYF. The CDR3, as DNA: TGCGCCAGCAGCCAAGAACGGACAGTCTACACAGATACGCAGTATTTT.

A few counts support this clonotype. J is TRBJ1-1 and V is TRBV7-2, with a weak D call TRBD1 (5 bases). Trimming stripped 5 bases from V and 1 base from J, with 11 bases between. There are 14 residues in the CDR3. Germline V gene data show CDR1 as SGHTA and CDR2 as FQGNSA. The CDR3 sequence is CASSSQGPNTEAFF. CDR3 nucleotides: TGTGCCAGCAGCAGTCAGGGCCCGAACACTGAAGCTTTCTTT.

The CDR3 nucleotides are TGTGCCAGCAGCCTAGCGGGAATCCCCGATACGCAGTATTTT. Protein: CASSLAGIPDTQYF. This sequence joins TRBV6-1 and TRBJ2-3; 9 bases agree with TRBD2. With 6 bases clipped from V and 6 bases from J, the junction kept 7 bases outside the gene matches. Looked up from germline, CDR1 is MNHNS and CDR2 is SASEGT. There are 14 residues in the CDR3.

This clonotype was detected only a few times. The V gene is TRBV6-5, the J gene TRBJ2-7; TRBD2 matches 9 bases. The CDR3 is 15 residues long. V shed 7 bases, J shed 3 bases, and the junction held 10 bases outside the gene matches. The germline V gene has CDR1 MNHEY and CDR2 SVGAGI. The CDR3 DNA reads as TGTGCCAGCACCCCCCTGGCGGGGGGGGACTACGAGCAGTACTTC. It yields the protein CASTPLAGGDYEQYF.

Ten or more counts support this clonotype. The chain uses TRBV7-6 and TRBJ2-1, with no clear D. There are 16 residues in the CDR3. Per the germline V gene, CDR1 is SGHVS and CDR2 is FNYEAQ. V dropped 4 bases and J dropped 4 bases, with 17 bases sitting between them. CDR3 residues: CASSSWNGRSYNEQFF. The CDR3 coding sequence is TGTGCCAGCAGCTCGTGGAATGGACGATCATACAATGAGCAGTTCTTC.

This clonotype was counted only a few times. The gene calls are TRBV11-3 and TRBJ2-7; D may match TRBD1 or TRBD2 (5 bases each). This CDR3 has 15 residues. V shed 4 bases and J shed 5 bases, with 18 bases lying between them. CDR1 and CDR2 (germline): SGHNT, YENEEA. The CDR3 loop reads CASSSEFGGIDEQYF. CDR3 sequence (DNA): TGTGCCAGCAGCTCAGAGTTTGGGGGAATCGACGAGCAGTACTTC. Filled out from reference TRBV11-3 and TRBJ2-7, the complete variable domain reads EAGVVQSPRYKIIEKKQPVAFWCNPISGHNTLYWYLQNLGQGPELLIRYENEEAVDDSQLPKDRFSAERLKGVDSTLKIQPAELGDSAVYLCASSSEFGGIDEQYFGPGTRLTVT.

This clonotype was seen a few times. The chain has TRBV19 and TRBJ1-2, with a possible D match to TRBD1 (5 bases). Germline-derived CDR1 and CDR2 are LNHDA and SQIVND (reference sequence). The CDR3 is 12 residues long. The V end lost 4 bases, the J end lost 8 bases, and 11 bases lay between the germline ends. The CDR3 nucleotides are TGTGCCAGTAGTACATCAGGGACGGGCTACACCTTC. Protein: CASSTSGTGYTF.

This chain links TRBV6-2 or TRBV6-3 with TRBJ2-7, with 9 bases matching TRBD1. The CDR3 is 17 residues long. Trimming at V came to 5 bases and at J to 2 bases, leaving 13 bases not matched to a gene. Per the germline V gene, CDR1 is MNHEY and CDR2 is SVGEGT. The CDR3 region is CASSLDRGTLPAYEQYF. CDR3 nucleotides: TGTGCCAGCAGTCTGGACAGGGGTACCCTTCCCGCCTACGAGCAGTACTTC.

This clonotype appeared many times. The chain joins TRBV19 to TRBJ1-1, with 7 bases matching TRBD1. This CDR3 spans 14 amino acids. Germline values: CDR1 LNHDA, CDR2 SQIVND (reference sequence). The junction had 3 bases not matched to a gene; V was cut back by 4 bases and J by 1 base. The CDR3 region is CASSNRGRNTEAFF. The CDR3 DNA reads TGTGCCAGTAGTAACAGGGGACGGAACACTGAAGCTTTCTTT.

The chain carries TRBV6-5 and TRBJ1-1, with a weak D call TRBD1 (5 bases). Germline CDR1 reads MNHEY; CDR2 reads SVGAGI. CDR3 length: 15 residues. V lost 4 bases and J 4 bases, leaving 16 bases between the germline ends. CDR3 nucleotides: TGTGCCAGCAGTTTTCGTCTGAAGGGGAGCACTGAAGCTTTCTTT. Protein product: CASSFRLKGSTEAFF.